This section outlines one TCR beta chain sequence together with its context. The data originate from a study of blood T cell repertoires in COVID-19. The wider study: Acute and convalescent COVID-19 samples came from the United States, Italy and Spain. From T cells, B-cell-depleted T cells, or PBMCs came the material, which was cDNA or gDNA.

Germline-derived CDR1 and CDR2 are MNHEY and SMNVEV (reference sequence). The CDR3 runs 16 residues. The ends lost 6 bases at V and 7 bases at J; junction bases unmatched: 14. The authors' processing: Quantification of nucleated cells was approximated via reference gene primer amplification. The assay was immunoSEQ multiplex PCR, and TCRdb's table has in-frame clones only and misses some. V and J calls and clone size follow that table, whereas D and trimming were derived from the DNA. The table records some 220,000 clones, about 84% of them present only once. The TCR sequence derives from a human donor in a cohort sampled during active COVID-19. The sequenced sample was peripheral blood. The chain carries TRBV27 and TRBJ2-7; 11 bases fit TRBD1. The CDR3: CASSPMDRGQTEEQYF. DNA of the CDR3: TGTGCCAGCAGCCCGATGGACAGGGGGCAGACGGAAGAGCAGTACTTC.